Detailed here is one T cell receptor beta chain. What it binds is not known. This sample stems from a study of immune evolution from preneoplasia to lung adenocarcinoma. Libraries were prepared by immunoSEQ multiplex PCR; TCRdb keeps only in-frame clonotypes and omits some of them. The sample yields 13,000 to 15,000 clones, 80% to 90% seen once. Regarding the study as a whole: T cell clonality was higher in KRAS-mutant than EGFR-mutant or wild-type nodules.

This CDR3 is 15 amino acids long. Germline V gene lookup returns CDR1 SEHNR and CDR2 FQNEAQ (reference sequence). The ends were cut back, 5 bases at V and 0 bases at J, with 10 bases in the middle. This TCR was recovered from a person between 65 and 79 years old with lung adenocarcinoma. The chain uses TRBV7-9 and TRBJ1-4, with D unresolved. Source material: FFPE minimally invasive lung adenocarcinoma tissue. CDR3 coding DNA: TGTGCCAGCAGCCTTAAGGGCACAACTAATGAAAAACTGTTTTTT. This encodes CASSLKGTTNEKLFF.